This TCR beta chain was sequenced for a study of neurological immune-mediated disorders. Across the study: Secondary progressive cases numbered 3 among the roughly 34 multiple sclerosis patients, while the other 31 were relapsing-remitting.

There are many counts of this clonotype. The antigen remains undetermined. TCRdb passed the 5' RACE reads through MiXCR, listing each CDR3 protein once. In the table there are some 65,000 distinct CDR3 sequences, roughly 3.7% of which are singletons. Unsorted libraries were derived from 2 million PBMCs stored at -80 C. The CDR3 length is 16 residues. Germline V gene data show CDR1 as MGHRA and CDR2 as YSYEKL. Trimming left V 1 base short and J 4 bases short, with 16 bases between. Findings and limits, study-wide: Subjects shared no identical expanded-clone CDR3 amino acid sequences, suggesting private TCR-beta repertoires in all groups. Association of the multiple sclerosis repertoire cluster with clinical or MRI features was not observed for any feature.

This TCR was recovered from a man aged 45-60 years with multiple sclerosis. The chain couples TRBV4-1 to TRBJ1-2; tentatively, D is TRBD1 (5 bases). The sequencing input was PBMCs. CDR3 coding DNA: TGCGCCAGCAGCCAAGTGGCTCAAGGGGCGGGCTATGGCTACACCTTC. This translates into CASSQVAQGAGYGYTF.